This T cell receptor (beta chain) comes out of a study of identical twins. Study-level points and caveats: A lower insertion count was a feature of abundant cord blood beta clonotypes, with no such feature in memory repertoires.

This CDR3 has 17 amino acids. Germline lookup yields CDR1 MDHEN and CDR2 SYDVKM. After removal of 3 bases from V and 5 bases from J, the junction contained 13 bases not matched to a gene. A template switching step contributed a universal primer site, while unique molecular identifiers were present in the cDNA. Using its own MiXCR run on the 5' RACE reads, TCRdb lists one record per CDR3 protein. This sample has some 1,700,000 distinct CDR3 sequences, with about 32% found just once. This clonotype has only a few counts. Its antigen is as yet unknown. The V and J genes are TRBV28 and TRBJ2-3, with 8 bases that match TRBD2. Specimen: cord blood. This receptor was taken from a newborn girl in good health. The CDR3 coding sequence is TGTGCCAGCAGTTTTGGGGTTGACGGGAGGGTGGGAGATACGCAGTATTTT. Translated, it gives CASSFGVDGRVGDTQYF.